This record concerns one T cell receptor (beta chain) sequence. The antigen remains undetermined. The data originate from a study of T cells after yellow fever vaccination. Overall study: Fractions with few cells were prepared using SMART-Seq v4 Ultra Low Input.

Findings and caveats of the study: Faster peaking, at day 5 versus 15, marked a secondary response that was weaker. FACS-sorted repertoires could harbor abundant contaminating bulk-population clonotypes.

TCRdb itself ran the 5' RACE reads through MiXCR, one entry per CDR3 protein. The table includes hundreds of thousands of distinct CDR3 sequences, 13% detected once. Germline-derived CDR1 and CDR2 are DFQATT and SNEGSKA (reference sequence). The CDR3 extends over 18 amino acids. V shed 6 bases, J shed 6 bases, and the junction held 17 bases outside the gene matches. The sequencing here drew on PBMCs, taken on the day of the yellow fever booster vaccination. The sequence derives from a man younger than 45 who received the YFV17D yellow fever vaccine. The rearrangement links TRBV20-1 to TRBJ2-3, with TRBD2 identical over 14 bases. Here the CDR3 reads CSAGGLAGGTRYDDTQYF. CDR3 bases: TGCAGTGCCGGCGGACTAGCGGGGGGAACCCGCTATGATGATACGCAGTATTTT.